This record concerns one T cell receptor (beta chain) sequence. Its specificity is unknown. Trimming shortened V by 6 bases and J by 3 bases, and 12 bases separated the two germline ends. Germline V gene sequence: CDR1 ENHRY, CDR2 SYGVKD. There are 14 residues in the CDR3. TCRdb keeps only in-frame clones here, not all; method: immunoSEQ multiplex PCR. The sample has 100,000 to 150,000 clones; around 85% are singletons. The data were taken from a study of T cell responses to AZD1222 COVID-19 vaccine. Whole-study results and caveats: Seropositive status at baseline applied to only a handful of AZD1222 recipients.

Sequencing was performed on peripheral blood, taken 28 days after the second AZD1222 dose. The chain joins TRBV10-3 to TRBJ2-1; D is uncertain. This TCR was recovered from an adult who received the AZD1222 COVID-19 vaccine. CDR3 in amino acids: CAISSDQGYNEQFF. CDR3 sequence (DNA): TGTGCCATCAGCAGCGACCAAGGCTACAATGAGCAGTTCTTC.